This T cell receptor (beta chain) emerged from a study of spatial heterogeneity in lung cancer (dated by TCRdb to between 2018 and 2021). Looking at the study overall: Beta-chain transcripts were consistently detected in greater numbers than alpha-chain transcripts, which likely reflects a higher abundance of beta-chain transcripts. In the raw uncorrected reads, each unique combination of TCR and UMI appeared on average more than ten times. In non-small cell lung cancer, the study made a quantitative comparison of TCR alpha and beta repertoires among multiple tumor regions, matched nontumor lung and blood. TCR repertoire features were related to nonsynonymous mutation counts determined by whole-exome sequencing of tumor tissue. Both alpha and beta chains were TCR-sequenced in 200 or so tumor regions, 64 matched nontumor lung samples and roughly 50 PBMC samples obtained at surgery. Study-level results and caveats: Confirming at a functional level the hypothesis that regional TCRs recognize regional mutations was considered to require additional single-cell paired TCR alpha and beta sequencing. Ubiquitous expanded tumor TCRs were found in blood more often at tumor resection than at routine follow-up.

On this clonotype itself: Its antigen is not yet known. The record has no base qualities; no much larger clone is one base away.

Sequences SGDLS (CDR1) and YYNGEE (CDR2) are obtained from the germline V gene. V is cut by 4 bases and J by 6 bases, and the space between the germline ends is 17 bases. From cysteine to phenylalanine, the CDR3 is 15 amino acids long. CDR3 DNA is the only sequence kept; it has 45 bases, read in frame from the first base. Library method: 5' RACE. Sequencing used a NextSeq 500. In the TCR library protocol, a unique molecular identifier was attached to each TCR cDNA molecule so that PCR and sequencing errors could be corrected. The source study handled its data this way. Decombinator tools were used for TCR identification, UMI-based error correction and CDR3 extraction. Expanded TCRs were defined as those above a frequency of 2 per 1,000, corresponding to the top 1% of the tumor frequency distribution. Rényi diversity was computed with the R vegan package after subsampling each repertoire 100 times to 5,000 TCRs. CDR3 similarity networks were constructed using string-kernel similarity of amino acid triplets, with links drawn between CDR3s whose pairwise similarity was above 0.82. The public reads were run again by TCRdb, first through fastp at Q25 and then through MiXCR, and only productive beta chains were kept. Each CDR3 protein gets just one entry, which takes the most common genes and DNA from the rows behind it. Clone size and V and J calls follow TCRdb, not the original study. The sample profile shows approximately 40,000 distinct CDR3 sequences; 6.8% of them were found once. The ten largest clonotypes hold about 40% of the sample.

The time point label, as the study defines it: sample taken at primary tumor resection. Samples were obtained from roughly 72 patients with early-stage, untreated non-small cell lung cancer from the lung TRACERx cohort. For TCR sequencing, whole RNA was extracted from tumor and nontumor lung tissue, or from cryopreserved PBMC samples, and no cell sorting was done. Patients were selected for TCR sequencing only if sufficient RNA was available from at least two tumor regions. Material: PBMCs, obtained at surgery. This TCR derives from a female donor with early-stage non-small cell lung cancer. This chain is built from TRBV9 and TRBJ1-5; confidence is insufficient to name the D gene. This receptor carries the CDR3 CASSPAGGKGQPQHF. Here is the DNA: TGTGCCAGCAGCCCCGCGGGTGGAAAGGGTCAGCCCCAGCATTTT. The CDR3 plus the reference TRBV9 and TRBJ1-5 genes for the other parts give the full variable domain: DSGVTQTPKHLITATGQRVTLRCSPRSGDLSVYWYQQSLDQGLQFLIQYYNGEERAKGNILERFSAQQFPDLHSELNLSSLELGDSALYFCASSPAGGKGQPQHFGDGTRLSIL.